Shown below are 24 T cell receptor beta chains from a single sample sequenced in a study of metastatic and nonmetastatic thyroid tumors. No treatment had been given to any patient before thyroid surgery. TCRdb re-analyzed the PCR reads through MiXCR. The sample includes approximately 41,000 clones, approximately 24% of them seen just once. The sample consisted of tumor tissue. The receptors stem from a female donor with papillary thyroid cancer or a benign thyroid nodule (not recorded which). Some clones in this sample may be carry-over from other donors' samples.

The chain combines TRBV20-1 with TRBJ2-7, with D maybe TRBD2 (5 bases). There are 16 residues in the CDR3. V was cut by 6 bases and J by 5 bases, with 26 bases left in between. The germline V gene encodes CDR1 DFQATT and CDR2 SNEGSKA (reference sequence). The DNA for the CDR3 is TGCAGTGCCGTGGGCAACCCGGATCGGAGGTCCCACGAGCAGTACTTC. Residues: CSAVGNPDRRSHEQYF.

This clone came up many times. This chain joins TRBV20-1 and TRBJ2-5; D may correspond to TRBD1 or TRBD2 (5 bases each). The germline V gene encodes CDR1 DFQATT and CDR2 SNEGSKA (reference sequence). Trimming took off 5 bases at V and 1 base at J, with 11 bases between the two ends. This CDR3 has 13 amino acids. CDR3 amino acids: CSAQEGPQETQYF. The CDR3 DNA sequence: TGCAGTGCTCAAGAGGGGCCCCAAGAGACCCAGTACTTC.

This clone came up many times. V is TRBV20-1 and J is TRBJ1-1; D gene ambiguous. Germline V CDR1 and CDR2: DFQATT, SNEGSKA (reference sequence). V lost 7 bases to trimming and J lost 0 bases, with 15 bases between them. There are 14 residues in the CDR3. The CDR3 spells CSVELGFMNTEAFF. The CDR3 bases are TGCAGTGTGGAACTGGGCTTTATGAACACTGAAGCTTTCTTT.

The table lists this clone with a few counts. The V and J genes are TRBV7-3 and TRBJ1-1, with D tentatively TRBD1 (5 bases). The germline gives CDR1 SGHTA, CDR2 FQGTGA. V was clipped by 5 bases and J by 2 bases, with 9 bases between them. The CDR3 contains 13 residues. CDR3 DNA: TGTGCCAGCAGCCCCCAGGGTAACACTGAAGCTTTCTTT. Translation: CASSPQGNTEAFF.

The genes are TRBV7-2 and TRBJ2-3, with TRBD1 identical over 8 bases. The CDR3 extends over 14 amino acids. Trimming removed 7 bases from V and 2 bases from J; junction bases left unmatched: 5. CDR1 and CDR2 (germline): SGHTA, FQGNSA. CDR3 in DNA: TGTGCCAGCATGACAGGGGCAGACACAGATACGCAGTATTTT. As protein: CASMTGADTDTQYF.

This clone appeared many times. The rearrangement uses TRBV2 and TRBJ1-5; TRBD1 is a possible D gene (5 bases). Trimming took off 1 base at V and 2 bases at J, with 9 bases between the two ends. The CDR3 has 15 residues. Germline-derived CDR1 and CDR2 are SNHLY and FYNNEI. DNA of the CDR3: TGTGCCAGCAGTGAAGACCAGGGCGGCAATCAGCCCCAGCATTTT. Protein sequence: CASSEDQGGNQPQHF.

The chain carries TRBV2 and TRBJ2-7, with D perhaps given as TRBD1 or TRBD2 (5 bases each). V was clipped by 6 bases and J by 2 bases, with 17 bases between them. The CDR3 is 15 amino acids. CDR1 is SNHLY and CDR2 is FYNNEI in the germline V gene. CDR3 residues: CASSVTPGPAYEQYF. The CDR3 DNA reads as TGTGCCAGCAGCGTTACGCCGGGACCGGCCTACGAGCAGTACTTC.

This clone appeared many times. V is TRBV28 and J is TRBJ1-5, with TRBD1 matching 7 bases. This CDR3 region has 14 residues. J lost 5 bases, V lost 5 bases, and 6 bases had no gene match. Germline CDR1 MDHEN, CDR2 SYDVKM. CDR3 sequence reads: CASSGDSGHQPQHF. The CDR3 region has the DNA TGTGCCAGCAGTGGGGACAGCGGGCATCAGCCCCAGCATTTT.

Judged by abundance, this clone is large. The chain recombines TRBV4-3 with TRBJ2-2; D uncertain. The V and J ends lost 0 bases and 6 bases respectively, with 14 bases between them. CDR1 is LGHNA and CDR2 is YSLEER in the germline V gene. The CDR3 is 16 residues long. In nucleotides, the CDR3 is TGCGCCAGCAGCCAAGATAGGCGGTCTATCCCCGGGGAGCTGTTTTTT. Translating it yields CASSQDRRSIPGELFF.

Within the sample, this clone is medium-sized. The chain combines TRBV6-1 with TRBJ1-1, with D possibly being TRBD1 (6 bases). V dropped 5 bases and J dropped 6 bases, with 10 bases sitting between them. Germline CDR1 reads MNHNS; CDR2 reads SASEGT. The CDR3 runs 12 residues. As DNA, the CDR3 is TGTGCCAGCAGTCTCAGGGGAGCTGAAGCTTTCTTT. Translating it yields CASSLRGAEAFF.

This clone has just a few counts. The rearrangement joins TRBV11-2 to TRBJ1-5; perhaps TRBD1 as D (5 bases). Germline lookup yields CDR1 SGHAT and CDR2 FQNNGV. The CDR3 length is 15 residues. V gave up 5 bases and J gave up 1 base, with 12 bases separating them. The CDR3 loop is CASSVGVSSNQPQHF. CDR3 DNA: TGTGCCAGCAGCGTAGGGGTTAGCAGCAATCAGCCCCAGCATTTT. Based on the CDR3 plus reference TRBV11-2 and TRBJ1-5, the full variable domain is EAGVAQSPRYKIIEKRQSVAFWCNPISGHATLYWYQQILGQGPKLLIQFQNNGVVDDSQLPKDRFSAERLKGVDSTLKIQPAKLEDSAVYLCASSVGVSSNQPQHFGDGTRLSIL.

This chain's CDR3 is CSARTSGRESGELFF. In DNA form, the CDR3 reads TGCAGTGCTAGAACTAGCGGGAGAGAATCCGGGGAGCTGTTTTTT. The chain has TRBV20-1 and TRBJ2-2; 11 bases align to TRBD2. This CDR3 contains 15 residues. Germline loops: CDR1 DFQATT, CDR2 SNEGSKA (reference sequence). V lost 2 bases and J lost 6; bases outside the gene matches: 5.

The V and J genes are TRBV7-2 and TRBJ2-3; perhaps TRBD2 as D (5 bases). Germline CDR1 is SGHTA and CDR2 is FQGNSA. The CDR3 sequence is 14 residues long. Trimming removed 5 bases at V and 0 bases at J, with 9 bases between. This chain's CDR3 is CASSTRESTDTQYF. The CDR3 nucleotides read TGTGCCAGCAGCACCCGGGAAAGCACAGATACGCAGTATTTT.

This clone was counted ten times or more. The junction differs from germline at one of its ends, possibly a read error. The sample holds other DNA sequences that translate to the same CDR3. The chain uses TRBV20-1 and TRBJ2-1, with TRBD1 matching over 7 bases. The CDR3 has 14 residues. Germline V gene sequence: CDR1 DFQATT, CDR2 SNEGSKA (reference sequence). CDR3 in amino acids: CSATRQGSYNERFF. CDR3 DNA sequence: TGCAGTGCTACCCGACAGGGTTCCTACAATGAGCGGTTCTTC.

The CDR3 region is CASMDSQETQYF. The CDR3 coding sequence is TGTGCCAGCATGGACAGCCAAGAGACCCAGTACTTC. The rearrangement uses TRBV6-2 or TRBV6-3 and TRBJ2-5, with a tentative D call TRBD1 (6 bases). The CDR3 length is 12 residues. With 7 bases removed from V and 1 base from J, the gap between germline ends came to 7 bases. Germline V gene lookup returns CDR1 MNHEY and CDR2 SVGEGT.

This clone was seen ten or more times. The rearrangement uses TRBV24-1 and TRBJ2-5; a possible D gene is TRBD2 (7 bases). CDR1 is KGHDR, CDR2 SFDVKD, per germline. Trimming pared 3 bases from V and 2 bases from J, leaving 12 bases between. There are 15 residues in the CDR3. The DNA for the CDR3 is TGTGCCACCAGTGATGGCCGGGGGGCTCAAGAGACCCAGTACTTC. Its protein product is CATSDGRGAQETQYF.

This clone showed up just a few times. The chain is built from TRBV6-1 and TRBJ2-7; weak D call: TRBD2 (7 bases). The germline gives CDR1 MNHNS, CDR2 SASEGT. Trimming stripped 5 bases from V and 1 base from J, with 15 bases between. The CDR3 has 15 amino acids. The CDR3 DNA reads as TGTGCCAGCAGTTTAGGGGGGGGCAGTTCCTACGAGCAGTACTTC. Its protein product is CASSLGGGSSYEQYF.

Worth noting for this clone: The conserved phenylalanine or tryptophan normally closing the CDR3 is absent here, so this likely arose from a read error. The rearrangement uses TRBV20-1 and TRBJ1-1; D is unclear. Germline V gives CDR1 DFQATT, CDR2 SNEGSKA (reference sequence). This CDR3 region has 14 residues. V was shortened by 0 bases and J by 5 bases, with 13 bases between the two germline ends. CDR3 nucleotide sequence: TGCAGTGCTAGAGATTCAGCTTACGAGACTGAAGCTTTCCTT. The encoded protein is CSARDSAYETEAFL.

Here the CDR3 reads CASSRYRGTVELFF. Here the CDR3 DNA reads TGCGCCAGCAGCCGGTACAGGGGCACCGTTGAGCTGTTTTTT. This rearrangement joins TRBV5-1 to TRBJ2-2; TRBD1 agrees at 7 bases. V dropped 4 bases and J dropped 11; count of bases not matched to a gene: 11. From germline, CDR1 is SGHRS and CDR2 YFSETQ. The CDR3 length is 14 residues.

At least ten counts were recorded for this clone. The chain is built from TRBV20-1 and TRBJ2-5; 7 bases fit TRBD2. V was pared by 4 bases and J by 2 bases, with 7 bases of the junction left unmatched. The germline V gene has CDR1 DFQATT and CDR2 SNEGSKA (reference sequence). The CDR3 is made up of 14 amino acids. Here the CDR3 reads CSAKLPAGQETQYF. The CDR3 region has the DNA TGCAGTGCTAAACTTCCAGCGGGGCAAGAGACCCAGTACTTC.

This clone was picked up many times. The CDR3, as DNA: TGCAGTGCTAGTAGGCAGGGGACGGGGGAGCAGTACTTC. Amino acid sequence: CSASRQGTGEQYF. V usage is TRBV20-1 and J usage is TRBJ2-7; TRBD1 might be the D (6 bases). This CDR3 region has 13 residues. The V gene lost 3 bases and the J gene lost 7 bases, with 16 bases spanning the gap. Germline V gene data show CDR1 as DFQATT and CDR2 as SNEGSKA (reference sequence).

This clone has only a few counts. The J gene is TRBJ2-7, the V gene TRBV6-1; no clear D gene. V was shortened by 4 bases and J by 4 bases, with 5 bases between the two germline ends. The CDR3 is made up of 11 amino acids. Germline CDR1 reads MNHNS; CDR2 reads SASEGT. The CDR3: CASSVGYEQYF. CDR3 in DNA: TGTGCCAGCAGTGTGGGGTACGAGCAGTACTTC.

This clone turned up a few times. The chain has TRBV6-4 and TRBJ2-3; perhaps TRBD2 as D (5 bases). Germline CDR1 MRHNA, CDR2 SNTAGT. The CDR3 has 14 residues. With 2 bases removed from V and 2 bases from J, the gap between germline ends came to 8 bases. CDR3 coding DNA: TGTGCCAGCAGTGACGGACGGGACACAGATACGCAGTATTTT. Its protein product is CASSDGRDTDTQYF.

This clone was counted ten times or more. The V call is TRBV30, the J call TRBJ1-2, with D uncertain. The CDR3 is 13 amino acids. The V end was cut by 1 base, the J end by 3 bases, with 9 bases between. Germline V gene data show CDR1 as GTSNPN and CDR2 as SVGIG (reference sequence). The CDR3, as DNA: TGTGCCTGGAGTGCAAGGGTTGACTATGGCTACACCTTC. Protein product: CAWSARVDYGYTF.